This T cell receptor (beta chain) was identified in a study of T cell repertoires in cytomegalovirus infection. Ten or more counts support this clonotype. Its antigen is undetermined. TCRdb reprocessed the reads via MiXCR and lists one record per CDR3 protein. The data contain a few hundred thousand distinct CDR3 sequences, more than 40% of them singletons. The CDR3 covers 15 residues. The V and J ends lost 4 bases and 6 bases, in that order; junction bases with no gene match: 8. Study conclusions and caveats: Dominating the ex vivo response were TCR beta clonotypes that were CMV-specific and HLA-C-restricted.

The rearrangement uses TRBV12-3 or TRBV12-4 and TRBJ2-3; 9 bases are shared with TRBD1. The TCR sequence derives from a human donor in good health (CMV status not recorded). Some clones in this sample may be carry-over from other donors' samples. The source material was cultured PBMCs, sampled from culture after CMV antigen stimulation. CDR3 sequence reads: CASSSHRGRLDTQYF. CDR3 DNA: TGTGCCAGCAGTTCACACAGGGGGCGTTTGGATACGCAGTATTTT.